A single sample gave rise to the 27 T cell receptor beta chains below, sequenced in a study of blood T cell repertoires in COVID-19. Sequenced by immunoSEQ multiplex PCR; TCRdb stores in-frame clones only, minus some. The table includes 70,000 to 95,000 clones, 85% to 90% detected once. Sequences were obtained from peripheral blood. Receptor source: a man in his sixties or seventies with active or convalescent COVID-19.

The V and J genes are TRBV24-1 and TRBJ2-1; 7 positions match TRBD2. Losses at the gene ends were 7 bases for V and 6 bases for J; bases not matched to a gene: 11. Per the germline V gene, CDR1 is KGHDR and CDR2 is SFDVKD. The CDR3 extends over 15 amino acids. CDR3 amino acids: CATSLGAGVGNEQFF. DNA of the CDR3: TGTGCCACCAGCTTAGGGGCGGGAGTGGGCAATGAGCAGTTCTTC.

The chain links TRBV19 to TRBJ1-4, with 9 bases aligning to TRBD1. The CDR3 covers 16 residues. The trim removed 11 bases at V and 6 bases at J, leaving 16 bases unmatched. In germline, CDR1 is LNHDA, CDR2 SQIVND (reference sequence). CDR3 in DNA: TGTGCCGCCACAAGAACCGACAGGGGGAGTCATGAAAAACTGTTTTTT. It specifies CAATRTDRGSHEKLFF.

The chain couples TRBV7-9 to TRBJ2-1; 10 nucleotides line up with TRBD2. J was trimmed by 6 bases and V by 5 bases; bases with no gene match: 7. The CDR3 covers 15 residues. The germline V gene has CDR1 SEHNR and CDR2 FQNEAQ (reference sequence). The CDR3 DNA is TGTGCCAGCAGCATCGCCCTAGCGGGAGTCAATGAGCAGTTCTTC. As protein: CASSIALAGVNEQFF.

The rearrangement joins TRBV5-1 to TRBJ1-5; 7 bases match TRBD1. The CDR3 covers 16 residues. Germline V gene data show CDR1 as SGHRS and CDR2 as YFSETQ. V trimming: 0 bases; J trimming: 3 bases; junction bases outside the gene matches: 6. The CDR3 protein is CASSLEAGGSNQPQHF. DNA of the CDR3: TGCGCCAGCAGCTTGGAGGCAGGGGGTTCCAATCAGCCCCAGCATTTT.

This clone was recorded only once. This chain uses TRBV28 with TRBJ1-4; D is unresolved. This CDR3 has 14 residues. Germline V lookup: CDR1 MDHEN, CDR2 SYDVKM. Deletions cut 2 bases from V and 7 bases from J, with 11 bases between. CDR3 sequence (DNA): TGTGCCAGCAGTTTACGCGGGGTCAGTGAAAAACTGTTTTTT. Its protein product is CASSLRGVSEKLFF.

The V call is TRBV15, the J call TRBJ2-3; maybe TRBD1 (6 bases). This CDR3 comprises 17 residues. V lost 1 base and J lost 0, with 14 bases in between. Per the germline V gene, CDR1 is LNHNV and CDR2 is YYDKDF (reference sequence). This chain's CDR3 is CATSRVQGSPSTDTQYF. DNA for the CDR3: TGTGCCACCAGCAGAGTTCAGGGGTCGCCTAGCACAGATACGCAGTATTTT. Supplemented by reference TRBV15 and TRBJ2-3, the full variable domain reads DAMVIQNPRYQVTQFGKPVTLSCSQTLNHNVMYWYQQKSSQAPKLLFHYYDKDFNNEADTPDNFQSRRPNTSFCFLDIRSPGLGDTAMYLCATSRVQGSPSTDTQYFGPGTRLTVL.

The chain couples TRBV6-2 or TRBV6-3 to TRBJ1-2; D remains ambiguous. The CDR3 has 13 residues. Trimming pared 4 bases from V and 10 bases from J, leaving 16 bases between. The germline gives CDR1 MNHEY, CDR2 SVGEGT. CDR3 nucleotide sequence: TGTGCCAGCAGTTCTGATATCCAGGCCCACTACACCTTC. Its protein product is CASSSDIQAHYTF.

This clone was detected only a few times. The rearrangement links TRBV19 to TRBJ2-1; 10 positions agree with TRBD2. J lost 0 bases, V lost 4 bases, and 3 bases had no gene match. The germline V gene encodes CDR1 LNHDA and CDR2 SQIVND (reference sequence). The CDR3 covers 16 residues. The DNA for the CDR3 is TGTGCCAGTAGTAAATTAGCGGGAGGCTCCTACAATGAGCAGTTCTTC. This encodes CASSKLAGGSYNEQFF.

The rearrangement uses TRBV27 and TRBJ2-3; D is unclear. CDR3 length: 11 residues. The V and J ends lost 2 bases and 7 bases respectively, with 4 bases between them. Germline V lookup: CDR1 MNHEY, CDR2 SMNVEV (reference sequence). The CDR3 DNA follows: TGTGCCAGCAGTTTAGACAATACGCAGTATTTT. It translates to CASSLDNTQYF.

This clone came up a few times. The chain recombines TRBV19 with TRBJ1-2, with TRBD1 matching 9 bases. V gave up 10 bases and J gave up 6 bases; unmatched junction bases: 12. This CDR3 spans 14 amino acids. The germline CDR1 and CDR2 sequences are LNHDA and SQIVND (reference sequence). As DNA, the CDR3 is TGTGCCACAAAGGGAGCGGGACAGGGAGATGGCTACACCTTC. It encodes CATKGAGQGDGYTF.

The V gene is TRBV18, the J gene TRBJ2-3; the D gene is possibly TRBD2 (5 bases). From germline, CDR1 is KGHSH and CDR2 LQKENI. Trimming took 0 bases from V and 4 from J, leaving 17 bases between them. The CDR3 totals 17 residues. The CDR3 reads CASSPPGKGTRSDTQYF. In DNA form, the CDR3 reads TGTGCCAGCTCACCACCCGGGAAAGGAACCAGGTCAGATACGCAGTATTTT.

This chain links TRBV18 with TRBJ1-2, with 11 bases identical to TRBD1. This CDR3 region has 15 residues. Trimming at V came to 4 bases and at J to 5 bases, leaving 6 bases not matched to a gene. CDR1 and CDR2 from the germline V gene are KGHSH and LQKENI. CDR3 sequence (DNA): TGTGCCAGCTCACAGGACAGGGGGCTAATGTATGGCTACACCTTC. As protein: CASSQDRGLMYGYTF. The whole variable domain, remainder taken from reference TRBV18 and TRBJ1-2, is NAGVMQNPRHLVRRRGQEARLRCSPMKGHSHVYWYRQLPEEGLKFMVYLQKENIIDESGMPKERFSAEFPKEGPSILRIQQVVRGDSAAYFCASSQDRGLMYGYTFGSGTRLTVV.

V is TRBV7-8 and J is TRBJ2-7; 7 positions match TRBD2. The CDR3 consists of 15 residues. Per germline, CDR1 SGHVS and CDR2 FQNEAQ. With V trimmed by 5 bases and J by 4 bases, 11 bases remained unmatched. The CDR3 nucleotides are TGTGCCAGCAGCCCTTGGGAGGGGTCCCCTTACGAGCAGTACTTC. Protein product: CASSPWEGSPYEQYF.

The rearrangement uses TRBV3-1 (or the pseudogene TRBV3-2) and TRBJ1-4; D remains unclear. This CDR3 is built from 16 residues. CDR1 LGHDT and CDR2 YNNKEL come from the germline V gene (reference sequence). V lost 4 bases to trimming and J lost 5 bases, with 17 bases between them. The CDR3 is CASSPTVGVANEKLFF. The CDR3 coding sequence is TGTGCCAGCAGCCCCACCGTGGGCGTCGCAAATGAAAAACTGTTTTTT.

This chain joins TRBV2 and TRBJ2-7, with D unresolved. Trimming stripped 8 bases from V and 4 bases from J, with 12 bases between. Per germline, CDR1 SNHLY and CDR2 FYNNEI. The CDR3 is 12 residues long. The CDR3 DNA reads TGTGCCAGCGGGCGTGATACATACGAGCAGTACTTC. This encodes CASGRDTYEQYF.

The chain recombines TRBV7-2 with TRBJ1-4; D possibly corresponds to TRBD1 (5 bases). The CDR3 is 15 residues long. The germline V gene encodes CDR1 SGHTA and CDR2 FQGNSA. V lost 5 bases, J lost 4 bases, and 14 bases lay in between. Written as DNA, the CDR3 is TGTGCCAGCAGCCTCCCAGGGAAGCTTAATGAAAAACTGTTTTTT. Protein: CASSLPGKLNEKLFF.

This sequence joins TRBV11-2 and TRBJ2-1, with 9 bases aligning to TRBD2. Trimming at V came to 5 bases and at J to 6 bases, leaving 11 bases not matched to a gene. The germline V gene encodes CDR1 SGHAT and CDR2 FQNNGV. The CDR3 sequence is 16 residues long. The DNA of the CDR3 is TGTGCCAGCAGCCCGCGTAGCGGGAGAGCAACCAATGAGCAGTTCTTC. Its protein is CASSPRSGRATNEQFF.

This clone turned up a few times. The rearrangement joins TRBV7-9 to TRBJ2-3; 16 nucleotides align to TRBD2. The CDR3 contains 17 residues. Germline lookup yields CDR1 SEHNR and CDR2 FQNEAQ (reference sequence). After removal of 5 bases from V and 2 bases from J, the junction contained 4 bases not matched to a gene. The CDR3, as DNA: TGTGCCAGCAGCATGGGACTAGCGGGAGGGGTCACAGATACGCAGTATTTT. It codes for CASSMGLAGGVTDTQYF.

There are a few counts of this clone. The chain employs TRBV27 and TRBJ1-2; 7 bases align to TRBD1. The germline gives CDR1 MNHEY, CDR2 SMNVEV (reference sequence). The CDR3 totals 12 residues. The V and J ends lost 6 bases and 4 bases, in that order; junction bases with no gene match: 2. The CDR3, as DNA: TGTGCCAGCAGAGCAGGGGGCTATGGCTACACCTTC. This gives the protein CASRAGGYGYTF.

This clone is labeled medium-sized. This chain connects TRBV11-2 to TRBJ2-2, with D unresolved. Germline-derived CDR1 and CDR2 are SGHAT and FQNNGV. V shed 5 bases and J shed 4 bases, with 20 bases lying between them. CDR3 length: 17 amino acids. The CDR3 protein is CASSPTSAAIFTGELFF. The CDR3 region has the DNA TGTGCCAGCAGCCCCACGTCCGCTGCTATTTTCACCGGGGAGCTGTTTTTT.

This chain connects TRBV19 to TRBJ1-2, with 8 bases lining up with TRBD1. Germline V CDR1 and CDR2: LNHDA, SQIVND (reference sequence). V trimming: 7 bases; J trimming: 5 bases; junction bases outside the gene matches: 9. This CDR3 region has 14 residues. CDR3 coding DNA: TGTGCCAGTACCCTTCTCAGGACAGGGTATGGCTACACCTTC. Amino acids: CASTLLRTGYGYTF.

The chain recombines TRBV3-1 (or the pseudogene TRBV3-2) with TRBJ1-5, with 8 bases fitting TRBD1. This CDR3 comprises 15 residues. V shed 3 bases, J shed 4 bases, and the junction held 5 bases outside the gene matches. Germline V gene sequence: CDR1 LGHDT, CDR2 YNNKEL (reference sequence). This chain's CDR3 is CASSQLGQGNQPQHF. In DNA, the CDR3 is TGTGCCAGCAGCCAGCTCGGACAGGGAAATCAGCCCCAGCATTTT.

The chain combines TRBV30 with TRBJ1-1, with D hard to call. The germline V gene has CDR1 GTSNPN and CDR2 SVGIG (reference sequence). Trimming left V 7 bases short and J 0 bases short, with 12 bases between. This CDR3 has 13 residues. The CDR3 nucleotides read TGTGCCTTGAGGTCCAGGATGAACACTGAAGCTTTCTTT. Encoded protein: CALRSRMNTEAFF.

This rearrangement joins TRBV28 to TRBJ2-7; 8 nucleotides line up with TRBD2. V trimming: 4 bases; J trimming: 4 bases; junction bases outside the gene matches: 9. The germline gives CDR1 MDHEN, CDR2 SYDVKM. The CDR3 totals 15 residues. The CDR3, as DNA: TGTGCCAGCAGTTCCCGGACTAGCTCCCCTTACGAGCAGTACTTC. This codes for CASSSRTSSPYEQYF.

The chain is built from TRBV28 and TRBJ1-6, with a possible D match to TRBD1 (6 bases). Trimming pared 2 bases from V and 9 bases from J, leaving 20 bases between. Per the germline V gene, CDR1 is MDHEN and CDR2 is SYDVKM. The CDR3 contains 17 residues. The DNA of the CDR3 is TGTGCCAGCAGTTTAGTCCCGGGAGGGGGGTCCCCTTCACCCCTCCACTTT. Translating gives CASSLVPGGGSPSPLHF.

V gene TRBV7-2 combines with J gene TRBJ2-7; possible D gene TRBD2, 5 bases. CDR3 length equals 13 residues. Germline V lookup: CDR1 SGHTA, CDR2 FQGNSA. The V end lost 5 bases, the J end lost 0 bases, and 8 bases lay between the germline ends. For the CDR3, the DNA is TGTGCCAGCAGCCCCGGGGACTCCTACGAGCAGTACTTC. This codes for CASSPGDSYEQYF. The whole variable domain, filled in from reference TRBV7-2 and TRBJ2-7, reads GAGVSQSPSNKVTEKGKDVELRCDPISGHTALYWYRQSLGQGLEFLIYFQGNSAPDKSGLPSDRFSAERTGGSVSTLTIQRTQQEDSAVYLCASSPGDSYEQYFGPGTRLTVT.

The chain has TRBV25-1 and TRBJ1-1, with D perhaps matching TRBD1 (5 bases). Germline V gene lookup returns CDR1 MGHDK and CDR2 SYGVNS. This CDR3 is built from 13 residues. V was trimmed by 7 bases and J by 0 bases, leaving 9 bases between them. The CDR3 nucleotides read TGTGCCAGCATGGGGCAGTTGAACACTGAAGCTTTCTTT. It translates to CASMGQLNTEAFF.